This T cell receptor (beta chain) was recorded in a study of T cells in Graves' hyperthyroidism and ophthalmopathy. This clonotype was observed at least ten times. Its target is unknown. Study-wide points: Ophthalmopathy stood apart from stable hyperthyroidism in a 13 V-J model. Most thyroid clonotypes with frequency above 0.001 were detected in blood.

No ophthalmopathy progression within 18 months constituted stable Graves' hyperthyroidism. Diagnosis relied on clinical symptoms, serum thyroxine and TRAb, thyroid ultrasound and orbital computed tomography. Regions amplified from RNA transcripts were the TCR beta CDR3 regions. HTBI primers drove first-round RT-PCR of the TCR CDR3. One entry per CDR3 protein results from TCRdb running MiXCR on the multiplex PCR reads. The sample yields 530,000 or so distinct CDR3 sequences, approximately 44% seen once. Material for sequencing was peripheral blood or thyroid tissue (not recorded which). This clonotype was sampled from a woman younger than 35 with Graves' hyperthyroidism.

CDR3 amino acids: CASSKFAGTPYEQYF. The CDR3, as DNA: TGTGCCAGCAGTAAATTCGCCGGGACACCGTACGAGCAGTACTTC. This rearrangement joins TRBV6-6 to TRBJ2-7; D is possibly TRBD1 (6 bases). Trimming pared 5 bases from V and 4 bases from J, leaving 18 bases between. The V gene's germline CDR1 is MNHNY and CDR2 SVGAGI (reference sequence). CDR3 size: 15 residues.